Listed below are T cell receptor beta chains from one sample, sequenced in a study of cytomegalovirus exposure and HLA in healthy donors. Some clones are missing from TCRdb's copy, which holds only in-frame ones; the method was immunoSEQ multiplex PCR. The sample carries 120,000 or so clones, over 60% recorded once. The sample consisted of PBMCs. Source of these receptors: a man aged 18 to 30 in good health and CMV-seropositive. CDR3s include the opening cysteine and the closing phenylalanine or tryptophan. A D gene is named only where the DNA matches it firmly. Rows may omit the clone size; those that give it use once, few, many or a size class.

TRBD1 TRBJ1-4 TRBV28 - CATLDSGGSSEKLFF TGTGCCACCTTAGACTCAGGGGGCTCGAGTGAAAAACTGTTTTTT
- TRBJ2-7 TRBV13 - CASSLAQGGYEQYF TGTGCCAGCAGCTTAGCCCAGGGCGGATACGAGCAGTACTTC
- TRBJ2-5 TRBV2 few CASSHPWVGSSYQETQYF TGTGCCAGCAGTCACCCTTGGGTTGGGAGCTCGTACCAAGAGACCCAGTACTTC
- TRBJ2-7 TRBV11-2 - CASSSGWLYF TGTGCCAGCAGCTCAGGGTGGCTGTACTTC
- TRBJ1-2 TRBV4-1 - CASSQDIGNSQIYGYTF TGCGCCAGCAGCCAAGATATCGGAAACAGCCAAATCTATGGCTACACCTTC
- TRBJ1-3 TRBV5-1 - CASSRETGSGNTIYF TGCGCCAGCAGTCGAGAGACGGGGTCTGGAAACACCATATATTTT
TRBD1 TRBJ2-1 TRBV6-6 once CAIRNGQGAEDEQFF TGTGCCATCCGAAATGGACAGGGGGCGGAAGATGAGCAGTTCTTC
TRBD1 TRBJ2-6 TRBV11-2 - CASSNRDSFGRANVLTF TGTGCCAGCAGCAACCGGGACAGCTTTGGGAGGGCCAACGTCCTGACTTTC
- TRBJ2-7 TRBV11-2 - CASSPSLEQYF TGTGCCAGCAGCCCGTCCCTCGAGCAGTACTTC
TRBD1 TRBJ2-7 TRBV27 - CASSSPGTGLYEQYF TGTGCCAGCAGTTCCCCCGGGACAGGCCTCTACGAGCAGTACTTC
TRBD2 TRBJ2-2 TRBV19 once CASSTLGLAGTKTGELFF TGTGCCAGTAGTACGCTCGGACTAGCGGGGACAAAAACCGGGGAGCTGTTTTTT
TRBD1 TRBJ2-3 TRBV6-5 - CASSFIDRGTDTQYF TGTGCCAGCAGTTTTATCGACAGGGGCACAGATACGCAGTATTTT
TRBD1 TRBJ1-5 TRBV19 - CASSWTGTSNQPQHF TGTGCCAGTAGTTGGACAGGGACTAGCAATCAGCCCCAGCATTTT
TRBD1 TRBJ1-6 TRBV27 few CASSGVFRQGKYSPLHF TGTGCCAGCAGTGGAGTTTTTAGACAGGGGAAGTATTCACCCCTCCACTTT
- TRBJ1-1 TRBV29-1 - CRVPRGFF TGCAGGGTTCCGAGAGGGTTCTTT
TRBD1 TRBJ1-2 TRBV5-3 - CARSLEGTGRDGYTF TGTGCCAGAAGCTTGGAGGGGACAGGGAGGGATGGCTACACCTTC
TRBD2 TRBJ2-5 TRBV29-1 - CSVDSTSGGQETQYF TGCAGCGTTGATTCGACTAGCGGGGGCCAAGAGACCCAGTACTTC
TRBD1 TRBJ2-1 TRBV6-5 - CASSRDRAFYNEQFF TGTGCCAGCAGCAGGGACAGGGCTTTCTACAATGAGCAGTTCTTC
TRBD1 TRBJ2-5 TRBV5-1 - CASSSGQGETQYF TGCGCCAGCAGCTCTGGACAGGGGGAGACCCAGTACTTC
TRBD1 TRBJ2-2 TRBV7-7 - CASSSTGPTGELFF TGTGCTAGCAGCTCGACAGGGCCCACCGGGGAGCTGTTTTTT
TRBD1 TRBJ1-6 TRBV5-4 - CASSLQGASNSPLHF TGTGCCAGCAGCTTACAGGGGGCGAGTAATTCACCCCTCCACTTT
- TRBJ1-2 TRBV5-6 - CASSLRTSFNYGYTF TGTGCCAGCAGCTTAAGAACGAGCTTTAACTATGGCTACACCTTC
TRBD1 TRBJ1-5 TRBV19 - CASSNRGQGNQPQHF TGTGCCAGTAGCAACCGCGGACAGGGCAATCAGCCCCAGCATTTT
- TRBJ1-2 TRBV28 few CASSLTGLEGYTF TGTGCCAGCAGTCTCACAGGGCTGGAGGGCTACACCTTC
- TRBJ1-1 TRBV5-4 - CASSLVQMNTEAFF TGTGCCAGCAGCTTGGTTCAGATGAACACTGAAGCTTTCTTT
TRBD1 TRBJ2-1 TRBV28 - CASNHRGPSYNEQFF TGTGCCAGCAATCACAGGGGGCCCTCCTACAATGAGCAGTTCTTC
- TRBJ1-4 TRBV14 - CASSQGRGEKLFF TGTGCCAGCAGCCAAGGAAGGGGGGAAAAACTGTTTTTT
TRBD1 TRBJ2-7 TRBV4-1 - CASSQGTGGRSYEQYF TGCGCCAGCAGCCAAGGAACAGGGGGCCGTTCCTACGAGCAGTACTTC
- TRBJ2-6 TRBV15 few CATRSSGANVLTF TGTGCCACCAGGAGCTCTGGGGCCAACGTCCTGACTTTC
- TRBJ1-1 TRBV29-1 once CSVSAGWEAFF TGCAGCGTTTCAGCGGGGTGGGAAGCTTTCTTT
TRBD1 TRBJ2-7 TRBV7-9 - CASSFRDRASYEQYF TGTGCCAGCAGCTTCCGGGACAGGGCTTCCTACGAGCAGTACTTC
- TRBJ1-3 TRBV9 - CASSGALLSGNTIYF TGTGCCAGCAGCGGGGCCCTCCTATCGGGAAACACCATATATTTT
- TRBJ1-2 TRBV2 - CASSGGFDGYTF TGTGCCAGCTCAGGAGGTTTTGATGGCTACACCTTC
TRBD1 TRBJ2-1 TRBV25-1 - CASSETQGYNEQFF TGTGCCAGCAGTGAGACACAGGGGTACAATGAGCAGTTCTTC
TRBD2 TRBJ2-1 TRBV28 - CASSLPGGAGGRWGNEQFF TGTGCCAGCAGCCTCCCGGGAGGGGCGGGGGGCAGGTGGGGCAATGAGCAGTTCTTC
TRBD1 TRBJ1-1 TRBV29-1 - CSVETGMNTEAFF TGCAGCGTTGAGACAGGGATGAACACTGAAGCTTTCTTT
TRBD1 TRBJ2-2 TRBV7-6 - CASSVGTGVGELFF TGTGCCAGCAGCGTCGGGACAGGGGTCGGGGAGCTGTTTTTT
TRBD1 TRBJ1-6 TRBV2 - CASSNTGDSNSPLHF TGTGCCAGCAGTAATACAGGGGATAGTAATTCACCCCTCCACTTT
TRBD2 TRBJ2-1 TRBV18 few CASSPLMASGSNEQFF TGTGCCAGCTCACCACTTATGGCTAGCGGGAGCAATGAGCAGTTCTTC
TRBD1 TRBJ2-7 TRBV7-2 - CASSAFNTGVYEQYF TGTGCCAGCAGCGCCTTTAATACAGGGGTCTACGAGCAGTACTTC